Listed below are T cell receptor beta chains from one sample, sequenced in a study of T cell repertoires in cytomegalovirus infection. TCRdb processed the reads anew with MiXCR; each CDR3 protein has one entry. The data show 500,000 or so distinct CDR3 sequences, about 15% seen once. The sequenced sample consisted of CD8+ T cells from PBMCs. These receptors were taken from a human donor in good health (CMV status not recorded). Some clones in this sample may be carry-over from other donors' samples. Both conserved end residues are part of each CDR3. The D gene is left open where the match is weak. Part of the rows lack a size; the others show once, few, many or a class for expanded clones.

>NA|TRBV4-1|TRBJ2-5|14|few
CASSQGSGWETQYF
TGCGCCAGCAGCCAAGGGTCAGGGTGGGAGACCCAGTACTTC
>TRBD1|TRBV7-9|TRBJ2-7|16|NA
CASSSNRDRALGEQYF
TGTGCCAGCAGCTCCAACCGGGACAGGGCGTTAGGCGAGCAGTACTTC
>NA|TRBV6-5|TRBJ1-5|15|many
CASSYSTRGNQPQHF
TGTGCCAGCAGTTACTCGACTCGGGGAAATCAGCCCCAGCATTTT
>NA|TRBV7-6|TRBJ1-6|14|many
CASSSRGGNSPLHF
TGTGCCAGCAGCTCTAGAGGCGGCAATTCACCCCTCCACTTT
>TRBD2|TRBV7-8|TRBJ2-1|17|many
CASSRPLAGGPTGEQFF
TGTGCCAGCAGCCGCCCCCTAGCGGGGGGGCCAACTGGCGAGCAGTTCTTC
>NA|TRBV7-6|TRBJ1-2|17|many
CASSPEGAGVWNYGYTF
TGTGCCAGCAGCCCCGAAGGGGCTGGGGTCTGGAACTATGGCTACACCTTC
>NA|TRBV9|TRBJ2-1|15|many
CASSVVYGENNEQFF
TGTGCCAGCAGCGTAGTCTACGGAGAAAACAATGAGCAGTTCTTC
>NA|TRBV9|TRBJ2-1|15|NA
CASSLGEGTYNEQFF
TGTGCCAGCAGCTTAGGAGAAGGTACCTACAATGAGCAGTTCTTC
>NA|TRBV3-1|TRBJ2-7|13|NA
CASSQDLEYEQYF
TGTGCCAGCAGCCAAGATCTAGAATACGAGCAGTACTTC
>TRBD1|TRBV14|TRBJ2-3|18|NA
CASSQVGTGGLHLDTQYF
TGTGCCAGCAGCCAAGTAGGGACAGGGGGACTTCATCTAGATACGCAGTATTTT
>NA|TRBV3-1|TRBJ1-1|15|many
CASSQTVGGSTEAFF
TGTGCCAGCAGCCAGACAGTAGGCGGAAGCACTGAAGCTTTCTTT
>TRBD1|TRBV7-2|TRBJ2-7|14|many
CASSPGTGKVEQYF
TGTGCCAGCAGCCCCGGGACAGGGAAGGTCGAGCAGTACTTC
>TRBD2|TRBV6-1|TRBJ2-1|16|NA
CASSPPSSGAWNEQFF
TGTGCCAGCAGTCCCCCCTCGAGCGGGGCTTGGAATGAGCAGTTCTTC
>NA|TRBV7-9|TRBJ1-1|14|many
CASSPGGTHTEAFF
TGTGCCAGCAGCCCAGGTGGGACTCACACTGAAGCTTTCTTT
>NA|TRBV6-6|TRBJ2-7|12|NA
CASRPASYEQYF
TGTGCCAGCAGACCGGCTTCCTACGAGCAGTACTTC
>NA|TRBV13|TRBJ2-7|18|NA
CASSLVGGPPMTRYEQYF
TGTGCCAGCAGCTTAGTGGGGGGCCCTCCTATGACGCGCTACGAGCAGTACTTC
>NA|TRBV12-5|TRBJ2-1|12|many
CASGLERNEQFF
TGTGCTAGTGGTTTGGAGCGCAATGAGCAGTTCTTC
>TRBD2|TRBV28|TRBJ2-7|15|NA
CASRGLAGAPYEQYF
TGTGCCAGCAGGGGACTAGCGGGAGCCCCCTACGAGCAGTACTTC
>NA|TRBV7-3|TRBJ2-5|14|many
CASRLDNLQETQYF
TGTGCCAGCAGGTTAGACAACCTTCAGGAGACCCAGTACTTC
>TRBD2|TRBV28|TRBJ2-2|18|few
CASSLLHLAGVGTGELFF
TGTGCCAGCAGTTTATTACACCTAGCGGGAGTGGGGACCGGGGAGCTGTTTTTT
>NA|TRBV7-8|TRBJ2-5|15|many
CASSSSTKIQETQYF
TGTGCCAGCAGCTCGTCGACGAAAATCCAAGAGACCCAGTACTTC
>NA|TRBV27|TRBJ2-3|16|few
CASSLSERGSTDTQYF
TGTGCCAGCAGTTTATCGGAGAGGGGATCAACAGATACGCAGTATTTT
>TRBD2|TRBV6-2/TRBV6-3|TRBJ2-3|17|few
CASSYLAGGPKIDTQYF
TGTGCCAGCAGTTACCTAGCGGGAGGGCCGAAGATAGATACGCAGTATTTT
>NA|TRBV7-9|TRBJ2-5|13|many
CASRGAYQETQYF
TGTGCCAGCAGGGGGGCCTACCAAGAGACCCAGTACTTC
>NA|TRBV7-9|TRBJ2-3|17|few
CASSFSRAPRSTDTQYF
TGTGCCAGCAGCTTTTCCCGGGCACCGAGGAGTACAGATACGCAGTATTTT
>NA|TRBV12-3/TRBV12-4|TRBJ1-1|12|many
CASSPWTVEAFF
TGTGCCAGCAGTCCATGGACAGTTGAAGCTTTCTTT
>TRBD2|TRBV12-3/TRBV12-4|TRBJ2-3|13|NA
CASRTSGTDTQYF
TGTGCCAGCAGGACTAGCGGCACAGATACGCAGTATTTT
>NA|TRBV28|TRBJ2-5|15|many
CASSPSRLARETQYF
TGTGCCAGCAGTCCCTCGAGGCTAGCGAGAGAGACCCAGTACTTC
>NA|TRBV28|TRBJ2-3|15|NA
CASSLPLGGVRTQYF
TGTGCCAGCAGTTTACCCTTAGGCGGAGTAAGAACGCAGTATTTT
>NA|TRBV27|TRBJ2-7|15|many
CASSFDRSISYEQYF
TGTGCCAGCAGTTTTGACAGATCTATCTCCTACGAGCAGTACTTC
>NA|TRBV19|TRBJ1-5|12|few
CASSILYPPQHF
TGTGCCAGTAGTATCCTTTATCCGCCCCAGCATTTT
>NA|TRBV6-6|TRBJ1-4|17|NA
CASSPAGGAKTNEKLFF
TGTGCCAGCAGTCCCGCCGGGGGGGCCAAAACTAATGAAAAACTGTTTTTT
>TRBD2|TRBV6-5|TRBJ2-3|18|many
CASSKTSGRPNPTDTQYF
TGTGCCAGCAGCAAAACTAGCGGGAGGCCCAATCCGACAGATACGCAGTATTTT
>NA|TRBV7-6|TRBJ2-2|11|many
CASSRGGELFF
TGTGCCAGCAGCCGAGGCGGGGAGCTGTTTTTT
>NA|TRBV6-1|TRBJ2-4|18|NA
CASSARARPLEAKNIQYF
TGTGCCAGCAGTGCACGAGCCCGGCCACTTGAGGCCAAAAACATTCAGTACTTC
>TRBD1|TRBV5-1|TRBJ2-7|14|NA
CASSPGQGATEQYF
TGCGCCAGCAGCCCCGGACAGGGAGCCACCGAGCAGTACTTC
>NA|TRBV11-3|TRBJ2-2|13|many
CASSLDNTGELFF
TGTGCCAGCAGCTTAGATAACACCGGGGAGCTGTTTTTT
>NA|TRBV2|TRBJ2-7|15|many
CASSELGGTAYEQYF
TGTGCCAGCAGTGAACTGGGCGGCACGGCCTACGAGCAGTACTTC
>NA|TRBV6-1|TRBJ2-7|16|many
CASSEALARRGYEQYF
TGTGCCAGCAGTGAAGCTCTTGCCCGAAGGGGCTACGAGCAGTACTTC
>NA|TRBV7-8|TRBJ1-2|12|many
CASSLDNYGYTF
TGTGCCAGCAGCTTAGACAACTATGGCTACACCTTC
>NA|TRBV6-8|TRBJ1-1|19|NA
CASSTNPIFNLGLNTEAFF
TGTGCCAGCAGTACAAACCCGATATTTAATCTGGGGCTTAACACTGAAGCTTTCTTT
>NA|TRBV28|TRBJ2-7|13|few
CASTRVRSYEQYF
TGTGCCAGCACCCGGGTAAGATCCTACGAGCAGTACTTC
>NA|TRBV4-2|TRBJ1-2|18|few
CASSQDQGRRGPWMGYTF
TGTGCCAGCAGCCAAGATCAGGGGAGGCGAGGCCCCTGGATGGGCTACACCTTC
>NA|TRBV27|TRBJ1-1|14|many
CASSPGTANTEAFF
TGTGCCAGCAGCCCCGGGACGGCGAACACTGAAGCTTTCTTT
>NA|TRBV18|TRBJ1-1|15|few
CASSPPLGTNTEAFF
TGTGCCAGCTCACCACCTTTAGGGACGAACACTGAAGCTTTCTTT
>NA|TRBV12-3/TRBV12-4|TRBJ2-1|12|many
CASSPLYNEQFF
TGTGCCAGCAGCCCCCTCTACAATGAGCAGTTCTTC
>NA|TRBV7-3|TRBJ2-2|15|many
CASSLIPGPRGELFF
TGTGCCAGCAGCTTAATTCCGGGGCCGAGGGGGGAGCTGTTTTTT
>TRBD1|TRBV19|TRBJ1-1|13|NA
CASSVQGDTEAFF
TGTGCCAGTAGCGTTCAGGGGGACACTGAAGCTTTCTTT
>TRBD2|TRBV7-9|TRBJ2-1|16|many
CASSSVSGSGYNEQFF
TGTGCCAGCAGCTCCGTTAGCGGGAGCGGCTACAATGAGCAGTTCTTC
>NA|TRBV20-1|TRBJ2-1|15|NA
CSARPERRAYNEQFF
TGCAGTGCTAGACCCGAGCGGAGGGCCTACAATGAGCAGTTCTTC
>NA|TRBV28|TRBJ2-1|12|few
CASSLSGAEQFF
TGTGCCAGCAGTTTATCGGGGGCCGAGCAGTTCTTC
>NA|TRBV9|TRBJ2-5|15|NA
CASSSRGAYQETQYF
TGTGCCAGCAGTTCCCGGGGGGCGTACCAAGAGACCCAGTACTTC
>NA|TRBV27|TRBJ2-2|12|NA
CASTSRGGELFF
TGTGCCAGCACCTCTAGAGGCGGGGAGCTGTTTTTT
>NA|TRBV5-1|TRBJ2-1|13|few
CASSSAGVNEQFF
TGCGCCAGCAGCTCGGCAGGGGTTAACGAGCAGTTCTTC
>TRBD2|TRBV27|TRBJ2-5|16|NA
CASSPWSGEGPETQYF
TGTGCCAGCAGTCCGTGGTCGGGGGAGGGTCCAGAGACCCAGTACTTC
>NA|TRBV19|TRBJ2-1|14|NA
CASTKRDNRNEQFF
TGTGCCAGTACAAAAAGGGACAACAGGAATGAGCAGTTCTTC
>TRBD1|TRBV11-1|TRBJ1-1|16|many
CASSLARGTGGTEAFF
TGTGCCAGCAGCTTAGCGCGGGGGACAGGGGGCACTGAAGCTTTCTTT